This T cell receptor (beta chain) came from a study of cytomegalovirus exposure and HLA in healthy donors. Primers: 60 Vbeta forward and 13 Jbeta reverse. TCRdb keeps only in-frame clones here, not all; method: immunoSEQ multiplex PCR. The repertoire consists of about 75,000 clones, with around 84% occurring once and the leading ten covering about 20%. Study-level findings and limits: Some TCR beta chains (about 180 of them) were listed as cytomegalovirus-associated. Most TCRs appeared rarely, but some public TCRs recurred in many donors. Later on, an analysis found that several of the most significant clusters appeared to be linked to common viral pathogens, which included parvovirus B19. TCR beta V segments were, for the most part, productive about 87% or about 30% of the time in an earlier analysis.

Regarding this clone: Antigen specificity is unknown.

The CDR3 has 13 amino acids. V lost 11 bases to trimming and J lost 5 bases; unmatched junction nucleotides: 7. Germline CDR1 and CDR2: ENHRY and SYGVKD. The chain combines TRBV10-3 with TRBJ1-5, with TRBD1 matching 9 bases. Source material: PBMCs. The source is a man aged 70 or older in good health and CMV-seropositive. CDR3 amino acids: CAGHRDRDQPQHF. DNA for the CDR3: TGTGCCGGCCACCGGGACAGGGATCAGCCCCAGCATTTT.